The entry below gives a single T cell receptor (beta chain) sequence along with its context. What it binds is not known. The same CDR3 can be traced to other DNA sequences in this sample. It was with 60 Vbeta and 13 Jbeta primers that the PCR ran. This table comes from immunoSEQ multiplex PCR, and its TCRdb copy is limited to in-frame clones, with some not included. Here the sample spans around 150,000 clones, over 75% being singletons. The sample is drawn from a study of cytomegalovirus exposure and HLA in healthy donors. Study context: There were under 140 million unique TCR beta sequences, drawn from approximately 180 million T cells, in an earlier analysis.

General study findings and limits: Roughly uniform sequencing depth across donors was assumed, possibly incorrectly.

J lost 5 bases, V lost 5 bases, and 4 bases had no gene match. The CDR3 length is 14 residues. Germline-derived CDR1 and CDR2 are SNHLY and FYNNEI. The J gene is TRBJ1-5, the V gene TRBV2; 9 bases fit TRBD1. The receptor's source is a woman between 45 and 65 years old in good health and CMV-seropositive. Sequencing input: PBMCs. CDR3 sequence (DNA): TGTGCCAGCAGTCCACAGGGGGCGGATCAGCCCCAGCATTTT. Translation: CASSPQGADQPQHF. Full variable domain (rest looked up from reference TRBV2 and TRBJ1-5): EPEVTQTPSHQVTQMGQEVILRCVPISNHLYFYWYRQILGQKVEFLVSFYNNEISEKSEIFDDQFSVERPDGSNFTLKIRSTKLEDSAMYFCASSPQGADQPQHFGDGTRLSIL.